The 2 T cell receptor beta chains below were found in one sample sequenced in a study of blood T cell repertoires in COVID-19. Data came from immunoSEQ multiplex PCR; TCRdb stores just in-frame clones and leaves some out. The sample records approximately 80,000 clones, around 90% being singletons. Sequences were obtained from peripheral blood. Every receptor here comes from a human donor in a cohort sampled during active COVID-19.

The CDR3, as DNA: TGTGCTAGTGGTTCCGGGACAGACTATGGCTACACCTTC. Amino acids: CASGSGTDYGYTF. V is TRBV12-5 and J is TRBJ1-2; 7 positions agree with TRBD1. The CDR3 spans 13 residues. J lost 3 bases, V lost 4 bases, and 2 bases had no gene match. Germline CDR1 reads LGHNT; CDR2 reads FRNRAP. Together with reference TRBV12-5 and TRBJ1-2, the CDR3 gives the full variable domain: DARVTQTPRHKVTEMGQEVTMRCQPILGHNTVFWYRQTMMQGLELLAYFRNRAPLDDSGMPKDRFSAEMPDATLATLKIQPSEPRDSAVYFCASGSGTDYGYTFGSGTRLTVV.

This chain links TRBV19 with TRBJ1-6; 11 bases line up with TRBD1. V lost 5 bases, J lost 7 bases, and 7 bases stayed unmatched. The CDR3 totals 16 residues. Looked up from germline, CDR1 is LNHDA and CDR2 is SQIVND (reference sequence). CDR3 sequence: CASSHRDRGGNSPLHF. DNA for the CDR3: TGTGCCAGTAGTCACCGGGACAGGGGGGGGAATTCACCCCTCCACTTT.